Detailed here is one TCR beta chain. Only in-frame clones appear in the TCRdb table, and some are missing; sequencing was by immunoSEQ multiplex PCR. Among about 300,000 clones listed, 85% were seen once. The data originate from a study of blood T cell repertoires in COVID-19. Study background: Spain, Italy and the United States supplied samples that represented acute and convalescent COVID-19.

CDR1 is SGHKS, CDR2 YYEKEE, per germline (reference sequence). V shed 4 bases, J shed 4 bases, and the junction held 9 bases outside the gene matches. The CDR3 is 15 residues long. Participants, roughly 18 to 90 years old, spanned fewer than 25 US areas. Participants had their cohort set by participant-reported clinical history. What the recovered Cohort 3 donors had was two negative PCRs, clearance, or symptom resolution. This chain uses TRBV5-5 with TRBJ1-2; 8 bases are a match to TRBD1. This TCR was recovered from a woman aged 45-65 years who had recovered from COVID-19. The sample taken for sequencing was PBMCs or T cells enriched from blood (not recorded which). CDR3 nucleotide sequence: TGTGCCAGCAGCGAGGAAGGACAGGGACTCTATGGCTACACCTTC. It specifies CASSEEGQGLYGYTF.